The 21 T cell receptor beta chains given below trace back to one sample, sequenced in a study of Ad26.COV2.S vaccination and SARS-CoV-2 variants. Repertoires were generated with immunoSEQ multiplex PCR, while TCRdb's copy carries only in-frame clones and drops some. This table holds more than 250,000 clones, around 87% found once. Treatment of the sample: some 20 received Ad26.COV2.S at low or high dose, single or two shots; about 5 received placebo; per-sample allocation not given. The study sampled participants on day 63 after the first vaccine or placebo injection. Sample: peripheral blood, taken in a trial of Ad26.COV2.S vaccine versus placebo. The source is a person aged 18-65 years who received the Ad26.COV2.S COVID-19 vaccine or a placebo.

The chain links TRBV7-6 to TRBJ1-6; 10 nucleotides agree with TRBD1. CDR3 size: 15 residues. The J segment lost 5 bases and the V segment lost 3 bases, leaving 1 base of the junction unmatched. CDR1 and CDR2 from the germline V gene are SGHVS and FNYEAQ. The CDR3 loop reads CASSLGQGNNSPLHF. The CDR3 nucleotides read TGTGCCAGCAGCTTGGGACAGGGGAATAATTCACCCCTCCACTTT.

The chain carries TRBV29-1 and TRBJ1-2, with 9 bases that match TRBD1. The germline gives CDR1 SQVTM, CDR2 ANQGSEA. Trimming at V came to 6 bases and at J to 0 bases, leaving 14 bases not matched to a gene. The CDR3 has 17 residues. This CDR3 reads CSVPGTGSTTTNYGYTF. CDR3 sequence (DNA): TGCAGCGTCCCCGGGACAGGGTCTACTACCACTAACTATGGCTACACCTTC.

This chain uses TRBV27 with TRBJ1-2, with D possibly matching TRBD1 (5 bases). The germline V and J ends were trimmed by 5 bases and 2 bases, with 9 bases remaining between them. The CDR3 has 13 amino acids. Germline V gene lookup returns CDR1 MNHEY and CDR2 SMNVEV (reference sequence). Here the CDR3 DNA reads TGTGCCAGCAGTCCAGGACACAACTATGGCTACACCTTC. Its translation: CASSPGHNYGYTF.

The chain carries TRBV10-1 and TRBJ2-1; 10 bases line up with TRBD2. The CDR3 covers 15 residues. V was pared by 0 bases and J by 7 bases, with 3 bases of the junction left unmatched. CDR1 WNHNN and CDR2 SYGVQD come from the germline V gene (reference sequence). The CDR3 is CASSESTSGWNEQFF. The CDR3 DNA reads as TGCGCCAGCAGTGAGTCGACTAGCGGGTGGAATGAGCAGTTCTTC.

The chain has TRBV5-1 and TRBJ1-2; 8 nucleotides agree with TRBD1. This CDR3 spans 17 amino acids. Germline V gene lookup returns CDR1 SGHRS and CDR2 YFSETQ. V lost 4 bases, J lost 4 bases, and 15 bases stayed unmatched. The CDR3 DNA reads TGCGCCAGCAGCGGAGGGCAGGGGGCCGGTCAACTCTATGGCTACACCTTC. As protein: CASSGGQGAGQLYGYTF.

The chain uses TRBV7-6 and TRBJ1-1; tentatively, D is TRBD1 (6 bases). The CDR3 length is 14 residues. Germline V CDR1 and CDR2: SGHVS, FNYEAQ. V was shortened by 5 bases and J by 5 bases, with 15 bases between the two germline ends. CDR3 region: CASSAGGGRTEAFF. The CDR3 DNA sequence: TGTGCCAGCAGCGCCGGGGGGGGCCGAACTGAAGCTTTCTTT.

The chain couples TRBV7-2 to TRBJ2-1; 9 bases are shared with TRBD2. The CDR3 totals 15 residues. CDR1 and CDR2 from the germline V gene are SGHTA and FQGNSA. V gave up 5 bases and J gave up 6 bases; unmatched junction bases: 8. CDR3 amino acids: CASSPFRRGGNEQFF. CDR3 DNA: TGTGCCAGCAGCCCCTTCCGGCGGGGGGGCAATGAGCAGTTCTTC. The full variable domain, with the rest looked up from reference TRBV7-2 and TRBJ2-1, is GAGVSQSPSNKVTEKGKDVELRCDPISGHTALYWYRQSLGQGLEFLIYFQGNSAPDKSGLPSDRFSAERTGGSVSTLTIQRTQQEDSAVYLCASSPFRRGGNEQFFGPGTRLTVL.

The table lists this clone with a few counts. This rearrangement joins TRBV6-6 to TRBJ2-7, with 13 bases identical to TRBD2. The CDR3 loop spans 13 amino acids. Germline-derived CDR1 and CDR2 are MNHNY and SVGAGI (reference sequence). The ends lost 11 bases at V and 6 bases at J; junction bases unmatched: 7. CDR3 coding DNA: TGTGCCTCCAGACTAGCGGGAGGAGGCGAGCAGTACTTC. Its translation is CASRLAGGGEQYF.

The chain employs TRBV2 and TRBJ2-5; 7 nucleotides align to TRBD1. The germline V gene encodes CDR1 SNHLY and CDR2 FYNNEI. CDR3 size: 13 residues. The ends lost 6 bases at V and 3 bases at J; junction bases unmatched: 4. In nucleotides, the CDR3 is TGTGCCAGCAGAAAAACAGGGGAAGAGACCCAGTACTTC. Translated: CASRKTGEETQYF.

This rearrangement joins TRBV4-3 to TRBJ1-2, with D perhaps TRBD1 (5 bases). Germline CDR1 and CDR2: LGHNA and YSLEER. This CDR3 spans 14 amino acids. V lost 4 bases to trimming and J lost 5 bases, with 14 bases between them. In DNA form, the CDR3 reads TGCGCCAGCAGCCGCCAAGCTAGGGGATATGGCTACACCTTC. This sequence encodes CASSRQARGYGYTF.

The chain is built from TRBV7-9 and TRBJ2-5; D is perhaps TRBD1 (5 bases). The V end was cut by 2 bases, the J end by 2 bases, with 9 bases between. The CDR3 is 14 residues long. Germline V CDR1 and CDR2: SEHNR, FQNEAQ (reference sequence). CDR3 in amino acids: CASSLPDTQETQYF. Written as DNA, the CDR3 is TGTGCCAGCAGCTTACCGGACACTCAAGAGACCCAGTACTTC.

The genes are TRBV6-6 and TRBJ2-3; possibly TRBD1 or TRBD2 for D (5 bases each). From germline, CDR1 is MNHNY and CDR2 SVGAGI (reference sequence). V lost 9 bases and J lost 1, with 20 bases in between. This CDR3 contains 16 residues. In DNA, the CDR3 is TGTGCCAGTGGTCCTACCGGGGCGCTTGGCACAGATACGCAGTATTTT. Translation: CASGPTGALGTDTQYF.

There are a few counts of this clone. The V gene is TRBV7-8, the J gene TRBJ1-5; TRBD1 is a possible D gene (5 bases). Germline CDR1 is SGHVS and CDR2 is FQNEAQ. The CDR3 covers 14 residues. With 1 base removed from V and 4 bases from J, the gap between germline ends came to 8 bases. CDR3 sequence reads: CASSLDRGNQPQHF. CDR3 coding DNA: TGTGCCAGCAGCTTAGATAGGGGAAATCAGCCCCAGCATTTT.

V usage is TRBV2 and J usage is TRBJ2-7; D perhaps matches TRBD2 (5 bases). The V and J ends lost 10 bases and 7 bases respectively, with 20 bases between them. Germline CDR1 SNHLY, CDR2 FYNNEI. There are 13 residues in the CDR3. The CDR3 sequence: CATQADSGREQYF. CDR3 nucleotide sequence: TGTGCCACCCAAGCGGACTCTGGGCGGGAGCAGTACTTC.

Only one count was recorded for this clone. This chain joins TRBV6-1 and TRBJ1-5; 8 bases match TRBD1. CDR1 MNHNS and CDR2 SASEGT come from the germline V gene. This CDR3 has 14 amino acids. Trimming took 3 bases from V and 5 from J; bases not matched to a gene: 3. The CDR3 region is CASSDGQGHQPQHF. DNA for the CDR3: TGTGCCAGCAGTGACGGACAGGGACATCAGCCCCAGCATTTT.

This chain links TRBV29-1 with TRBJ1-1, with no clear D. The CDR3 spans 12 residues. Germline CDR1 and CDR2: SQVTM and ANQGSEA. V was cut by 5 bases and J by 4 bases, with 11 bases left in between. This chain's CDR3 is CSVQSVGTEAFF. DNA for the CDR3: TGCAGCGTTCAATCGGTAGGCACTGAAGCTTTCTTT. Complete variable domain (other parts from reference TRBV29-1 and TRBJ1-1): SAVISQKPSRDICQRGTSLTIQCQVDSQVTMMFWYRQQPGQSLTLIATANQGSEATYESGFVIDKFPISRPNLTFSTLTVSNMSPEDSSIYLCSVQSVGTEAFFGQGTRLTVV.

The chain joins TRBV19 to TRBJ1-5; D not certain. Trimming shortened V by 7 bases and J by 0 bases, and 16 bases separated the two germline ends. In germline, CDR1 is LNHDA, CDR2 SQIVND (reference sequence). The CDR3 contains 16 residues. In DNA, the CDR3 is TGTGCCAGTAACCCCGGACGGATTTATAGCAATCAGCCCCAGCATTTT. This codes for CASNPGRIYSNQPQHF. Filled out from reference TRBV19 and TRBJ1-5, the complete variable domain reads DGGITQSPKYLFRKEGQNVTLSCEQNLNHDAMYWYRQDPGQGLRLIYYSQIVNDFQKGDIAEGYSVSREKKESFPLTVTSAQKNPTAFYLCASNPGRIYSNQPQHFGDGTRLSIL.

CDR3 nucleotide sequence: TGTGCCAGCAGCCCCCGAGGGGCGGGATCTGAGCAGTTCTTC. Translated, it gives CASSPRGAGSEQFF. This chain uses TRBV7-8 with TRBJ2-1; TRBD2 is a possible D gene (6 bases). V was trimmed by 5 bases and J by 9 bases, leaving 17 bases between them. This CDR3 has 14 amino acids. CDR1 SGHVS and CDR2 FQNEAQ come from the germline V gene.

The rearrangement joins TRBV11-2 to TRBJ2-1; 10 bases align to TRBD2. This CDR3 spans 15 amino acids. With 1 base clipped from V and 3 bases from J, the junction kept 0 bases outside the gene matches. CDR1 and CDR2 (germline): SGHAT, FQNNGV. The CDR3 reads CASSLGTSGYNEQFF. Written as DNA, the CDR3 is TGTGCCAGCAGCTTAGGGACTAGCGGCTACAATGAGCAGTTCTTC.

This clone was observed a single time. The J gene is TRBJ2-3, the V gene TRBV30; a possible D gene is TRBD1 (5 bases). The V end lost 2 bases, the J end lost 2 bases, and 17 bases lay between the germline ends. There are 16 residues in the CDR3. Germline assignment: CDR1 GTSNPN and CDR2 SVGIG (reference sequence). CDR3 protein: CAWSKGWGGNTDTQYF. The CDR3 region has the DNA TGTGCCTGGAGTAAGGGTTGGGGCGGAAACACAGATACGCAGTATTTT.

The gene calls are TRBV20-1 and TRBJ2-4, with D hard to call. The V and J ends lost 8 bases and 0 bases respectively, with 5 bases between them. The CDR3 totals 11 residues. CDR1 DFQATT and CDR2 SNEGSKA come from the germline V gene (reference sequence). The CDR3 here is CSTVAKNIQYF. The CDR3 DNA follows: TGCAGTACGGTAGCCAAAAACATTCAGTACTTC.